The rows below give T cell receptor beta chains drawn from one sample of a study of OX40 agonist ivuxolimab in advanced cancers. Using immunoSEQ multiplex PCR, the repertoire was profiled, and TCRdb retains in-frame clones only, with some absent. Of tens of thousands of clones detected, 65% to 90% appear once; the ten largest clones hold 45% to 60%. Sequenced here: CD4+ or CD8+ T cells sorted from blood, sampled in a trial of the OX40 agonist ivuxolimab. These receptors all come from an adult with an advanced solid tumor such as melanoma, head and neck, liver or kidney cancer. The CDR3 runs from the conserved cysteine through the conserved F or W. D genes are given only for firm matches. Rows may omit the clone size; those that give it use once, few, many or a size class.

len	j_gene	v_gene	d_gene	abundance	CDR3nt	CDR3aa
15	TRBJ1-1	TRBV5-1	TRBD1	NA	TGCGCCAGCAGCTTGTGGTCAGGGGGGGACACTGAAGCTTTCTTT	CASSLWSGGDTEAFF
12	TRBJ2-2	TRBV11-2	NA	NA	TGTGCCAGCAGCTTAGGGGCCGGGGAGCTGTTTTTT	CASSLGAGELFF
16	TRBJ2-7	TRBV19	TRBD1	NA	TGTGCCAGTAGTATAGGCGGGACAGGGTCCCCCCACGAGCAGTACTTC	CASSIGGTGSPHEQYF
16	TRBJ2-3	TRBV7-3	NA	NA	TGTGCCAGCAGCCTAGGACAGACCTACAGCACAGATACGCAGTATTTT	CASSLGQTYSTDTQYF
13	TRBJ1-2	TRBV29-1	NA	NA	TGCAGCGTTGAAGGGGGAGTGTACTATGGCTACACCTTC	CSVEGGVYYGYTF
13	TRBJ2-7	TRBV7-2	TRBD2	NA	TGTGCCAGCAGCTCCACTAGCGGCTACGAGCAGTACTTC	CASSSTSGYEQYF
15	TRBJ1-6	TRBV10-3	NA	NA	TGTGCCATCAGTGAGGGGAGCTCCTATAATTCACCCCTCCACTTT	CAISEGSSYNSPLHF
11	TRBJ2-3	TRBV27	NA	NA	TGTGCCAGCAGTTTGCGAGATACGCAGTATTTT	CASSLRDTQYF
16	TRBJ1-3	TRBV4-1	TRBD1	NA	TGCGCCAGCAGCCAAGCAGGGACAGGGGCTGGAAACACCATATATTTT	CASSQAGTGAGNTIYF
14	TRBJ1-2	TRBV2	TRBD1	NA	TGTGCCAGCAGCGTACAGGGGGCGGGCTATGGCTACACCTTC	CASSVQGAGYGYTF
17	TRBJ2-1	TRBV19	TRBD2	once	TGTGCCAGTAGCCATATCACTCTAGCGGGGGGGAACAATGAGCAGTTCTTC	CASSHITLAGGNNEQFF
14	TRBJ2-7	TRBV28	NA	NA	TGTGCCAGCAGCCCTTCGGGTCCTTCCTACGAGCAGTACTTC	CASSPSGPSYEQYF
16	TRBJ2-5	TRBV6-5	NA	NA	TGTGCCAGCAGTTACAAGTACGACTTCGTGGGGGAGACCCAGTACTTC	CASSYKYDFVGETQYF
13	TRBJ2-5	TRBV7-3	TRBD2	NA	TGTGCCAGCAGCTGGGGAGGGGAAGAGACCCAGTACTTC	CASSWGGEETQYF
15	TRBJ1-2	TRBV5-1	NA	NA	TGCGCCAGCAGCGGTGAAGGATACGGGGATCAAGGCTACACCTTC	CASSGEGYGDQGYTF
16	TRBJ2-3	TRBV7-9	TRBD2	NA	TGTGCCAGCAGCTTAGGTCTAGCGGGAGAGGGAGATACGCAGTATTTT	CASSLGLAGEGDTQYF
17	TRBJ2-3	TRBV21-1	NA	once	TGTGCCAGCAGCAAAATGGGCGGGTTCCTAAGCACAGATACGCAGTATTTT	CASSKMGGFLSTDTQYF
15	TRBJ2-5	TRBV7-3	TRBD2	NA	TGTGCCAGCAGCTTACTCGGGACTAGCATTGAGACCCAGTACTTC	CASSLLGTSIETQYF
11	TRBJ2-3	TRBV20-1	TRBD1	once	TGCAGTGGAGGGGACAGGGAGGCGCAGTATTTT	CSGGDREAQYF
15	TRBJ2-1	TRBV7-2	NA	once	TGTGCCAGCAGTCCGGACTCCAGCTCCTACAATGAGCAGTTCTTC	CASSPDSSSYNEQFF
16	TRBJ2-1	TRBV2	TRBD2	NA	TGTGCCAGCAGCGACCTAGCGGGGCCCCCGAAGAGTGAGCAGTTCTTC	CASSDLAGPPKSEQFF
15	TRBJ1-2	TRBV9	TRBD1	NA	TGTGCCAGCAGCGTAGATACAGGGGGCGGCTATGGCTACACCTTC	CASSVDTGGGYGYTF
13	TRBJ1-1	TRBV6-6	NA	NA	TGTGCCAGCAGAGGGGGGCACCTCACTGAAGCTTTCTTT	CASRGGHLTEAFF
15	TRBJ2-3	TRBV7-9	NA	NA	TGTGCCAGCAGCTCCATAGCGGAGAGCACAGATACGCAGTATTTT	CASSSIAESTDTQYF
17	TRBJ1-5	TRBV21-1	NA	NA	TGTGCCAGCAGCTCGCTTGGGGAGATGGGAAGCAATCAGCCCCAGCATTTT	CASSSLGEMGSNQPQHF
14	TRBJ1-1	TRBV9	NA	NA	TGTGCCAGCAGCTCCCGGGGCCAGAACACTGAAGCTTTCTTT	CASSSRGQNTEAFF
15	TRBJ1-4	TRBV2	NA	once	TGTGCCAGCGAAGGGGTTTCACAGCTTAATGAAAAACTGTTTTTT	CASEGVSQLNEKLFF